The clone carrying this TCR beta chain was seen more than once but under ten times. Antigen unknown. The CDR3 has 12 amino acids. CDR1 and CDR2 (germline): MDHEN, SYDVKM. Trimming stripped 3 bases from V and 7 bases from J, with 7 bases between. The data were obtained in a study of T-cell memory formation after mild COVID-19. Study-wide context: TCR clusters were mostly confined to one donor each. The study's findings and limits: Detection of some responders pre-infection suggested pre-existing cross-reactive memory T cells participated.

TCRdb re-called the 5' RACE reads with MiXCR, one entry per CDR3 protein. The sample includes about 290,000 distinct CDR3 sequences, around 15% of them seen just once. This chain links TRBV28 with TRBJ1-5; no clear D gene. This clonotype was obtained from a man between 18 and 35 years old who had mild COVID-19 (a few samples of this study predate the infection). Cell type and time point are not known. Sequencing used PBMCs or a T cell subset sorted from them (not recorded which). CDR3 in DNA: TGTGCCAGCAGTTTCTTTCTCCAGCCCCAGCATTTT. Protein sequence: CASSFFLQPQHF.